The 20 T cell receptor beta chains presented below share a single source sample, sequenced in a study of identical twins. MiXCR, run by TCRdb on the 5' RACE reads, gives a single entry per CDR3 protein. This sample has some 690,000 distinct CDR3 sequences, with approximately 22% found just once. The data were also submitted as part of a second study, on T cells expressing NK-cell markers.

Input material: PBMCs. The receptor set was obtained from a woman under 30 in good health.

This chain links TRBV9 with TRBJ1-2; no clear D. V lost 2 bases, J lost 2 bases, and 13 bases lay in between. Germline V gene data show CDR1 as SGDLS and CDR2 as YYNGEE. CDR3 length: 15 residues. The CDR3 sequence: CASSVYRDDNYGYTF. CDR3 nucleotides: TGTGCCAGCAGCGTCTACCGGGATGACAACTATGGCTACACCTTC.

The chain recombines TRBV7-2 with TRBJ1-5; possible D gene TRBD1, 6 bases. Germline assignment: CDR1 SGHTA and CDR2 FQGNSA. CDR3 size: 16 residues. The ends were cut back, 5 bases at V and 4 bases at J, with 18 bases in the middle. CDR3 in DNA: TGTGCCAGCAGCCGAAATCCGGGGGCAAGGAATCAGCCCCAGCATTTT. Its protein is CASSRNPGARNQPQHF.

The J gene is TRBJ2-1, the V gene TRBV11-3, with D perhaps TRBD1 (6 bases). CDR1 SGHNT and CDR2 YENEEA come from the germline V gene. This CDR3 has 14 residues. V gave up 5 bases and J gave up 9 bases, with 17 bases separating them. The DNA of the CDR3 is TGTGCCAGCAGCCTAAGAAAAACAGGGCCTGAGCAGTTCTTC. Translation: CASSLRKTGPEQFF.

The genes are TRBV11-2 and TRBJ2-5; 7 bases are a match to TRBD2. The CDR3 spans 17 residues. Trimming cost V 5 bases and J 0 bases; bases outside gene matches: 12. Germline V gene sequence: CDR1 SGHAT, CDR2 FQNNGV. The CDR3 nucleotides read TGTGCCAGCAGCGCTAGGGGCGGGGGACTATACCAAGAGACCCAGTACTTC. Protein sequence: CASSARGGGLYQETQYF.

In DNA form, the CDR3 reads TGTGCCAGCAGCCTCTGGGACGGCCGAGAGACCCAGTACTTC. Encoded protein: CASSLWDGRETQYF. The chain has TRBV5-5 and TRBJ2-5; D possibly matches TRBD1 or TRBD2 (5 bases each). Looked up from germline, CDR1 is SGHKS and CDR2 is YYEKEE (reference sequence). Trimming removed 4 bases at V and 4 bases at J, with 14 bases between. This CDR3 contains 14 residues.

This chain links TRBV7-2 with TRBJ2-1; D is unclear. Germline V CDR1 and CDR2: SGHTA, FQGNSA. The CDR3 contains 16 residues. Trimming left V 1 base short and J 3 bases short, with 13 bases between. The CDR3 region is CASSLVSGYNYNEQFF. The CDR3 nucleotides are TGTGCCAGCAGCTTAGTCTCGGGCTATAACTACAATGAGCAGTTCTTC.

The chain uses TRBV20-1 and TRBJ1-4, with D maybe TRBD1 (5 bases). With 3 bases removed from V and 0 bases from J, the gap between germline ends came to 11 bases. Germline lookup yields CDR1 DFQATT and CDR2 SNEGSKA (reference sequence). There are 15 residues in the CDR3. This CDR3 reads CSASLRGATNEKLFF. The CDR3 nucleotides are TGCAGTGCTAGTCTCCGGGGCGCAACTAATGAAAAACTGTTTTTT.

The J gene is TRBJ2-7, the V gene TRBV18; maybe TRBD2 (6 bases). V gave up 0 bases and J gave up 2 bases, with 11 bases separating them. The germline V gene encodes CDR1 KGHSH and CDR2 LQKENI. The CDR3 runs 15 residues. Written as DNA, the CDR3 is TGTGCCAGCTCACCACCTTCGCGGGGTGCCTACGAGCAGTACTTC. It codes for CASSPPSRGAYEQYF.

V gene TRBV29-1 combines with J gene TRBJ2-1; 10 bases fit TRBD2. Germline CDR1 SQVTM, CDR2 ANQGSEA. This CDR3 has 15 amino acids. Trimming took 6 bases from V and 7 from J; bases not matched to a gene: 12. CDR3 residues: CSVQGAGGPWNEQFF. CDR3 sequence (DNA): TGCAGCGTACAAGGAGCGGGAGGGCCCTGGAATGAGCAGTTCTTC.

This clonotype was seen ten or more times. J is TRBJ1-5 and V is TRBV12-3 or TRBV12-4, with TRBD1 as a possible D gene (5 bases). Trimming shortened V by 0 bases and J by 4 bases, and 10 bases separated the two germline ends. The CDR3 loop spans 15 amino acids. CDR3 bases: TGTGCCAGCAGTTTAGCGACAGACCTTAATCAGCCCCAGCATTTT. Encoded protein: CASSLATDLNQPQHF.

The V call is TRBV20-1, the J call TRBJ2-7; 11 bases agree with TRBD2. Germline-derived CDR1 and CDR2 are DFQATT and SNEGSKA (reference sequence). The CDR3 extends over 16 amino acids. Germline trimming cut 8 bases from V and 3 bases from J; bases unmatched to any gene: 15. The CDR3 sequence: CSTSGTSGHQGYEQYF. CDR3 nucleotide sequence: TGCAGTACTTCCGGGACTAGCGGCCACCAGGGCTACGAGCAGTACTTC.

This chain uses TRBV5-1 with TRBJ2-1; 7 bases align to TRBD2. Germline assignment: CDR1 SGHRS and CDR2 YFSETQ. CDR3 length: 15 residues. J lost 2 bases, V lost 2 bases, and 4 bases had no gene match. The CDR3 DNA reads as TGCGCCAGCAGCTTCAGCGGGACCACCTACAATGAGCAGTTCTTC. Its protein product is CASSFSGTTYNEQFF.

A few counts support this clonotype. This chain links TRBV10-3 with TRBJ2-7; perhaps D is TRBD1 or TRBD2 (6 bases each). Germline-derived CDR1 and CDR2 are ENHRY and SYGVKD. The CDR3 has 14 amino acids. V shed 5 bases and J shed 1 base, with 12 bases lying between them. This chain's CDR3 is CAISPQGGSYEQYF. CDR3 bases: TGTGCCATCAGTCCTCAAGGGGGGTCCTACGAGCAGTACTTC.

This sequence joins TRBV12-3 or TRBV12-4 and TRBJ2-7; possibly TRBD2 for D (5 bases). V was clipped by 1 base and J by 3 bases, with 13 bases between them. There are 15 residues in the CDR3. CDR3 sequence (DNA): TGTGCCAGCAGTTTAGACCACACACGGGGCTACGAGCAGTACTTC. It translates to CASSLDHTRGYEQYF.

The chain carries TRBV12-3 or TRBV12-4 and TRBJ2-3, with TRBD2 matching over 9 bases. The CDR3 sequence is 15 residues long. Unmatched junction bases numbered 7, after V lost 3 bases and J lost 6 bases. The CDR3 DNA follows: TGTGCCAGCAGTTTTCGGACTAGCGCGATTGATACGCAGTATTTT. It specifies CASSFRTSAIDTQYF.

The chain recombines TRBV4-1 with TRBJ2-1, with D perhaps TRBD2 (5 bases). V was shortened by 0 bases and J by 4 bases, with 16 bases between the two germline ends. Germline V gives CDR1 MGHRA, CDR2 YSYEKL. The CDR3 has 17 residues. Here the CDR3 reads CASSQEPGLGRYNEQFF. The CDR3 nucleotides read TGCGCCAGCAGCCAAGAGCCCGGACTCGGACGGTACAATGAGCAGTTCTTC.

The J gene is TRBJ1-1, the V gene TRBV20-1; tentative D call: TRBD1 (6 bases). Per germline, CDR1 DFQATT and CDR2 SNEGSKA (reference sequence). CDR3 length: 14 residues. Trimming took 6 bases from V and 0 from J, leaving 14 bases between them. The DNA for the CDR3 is TGCAGTGCCTTAGAAGACAGGTTGAACACTGAAGCTTTCTTT. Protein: CSALEDRLNTEAFF.

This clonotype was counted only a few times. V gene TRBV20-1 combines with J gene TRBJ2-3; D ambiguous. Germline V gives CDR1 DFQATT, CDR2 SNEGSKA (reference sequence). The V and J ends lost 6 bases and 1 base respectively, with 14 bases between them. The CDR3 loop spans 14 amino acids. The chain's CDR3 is CSARASWGTDTQYF. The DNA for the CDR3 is TGCAGTGCGCGCGCATCTTGGGGCACAGATACGCAGTATTTT.

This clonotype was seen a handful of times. The CDR3 is CSARHRGQGEQYF. Written as DNA, the CDR3 is TGCAGTGCTAGGCACAGGGGGCAGGGCGAGCAGTACTTC. The gene calls are TRBV20-1 and TRBJ2-7, with 9 bases aligning to TRBD1. Trimming cost V 3 bases and J 6 bases; bases outside gene matches: 6. This CDR3 has 13 residues. The germline V gene has CDR1 DFQATT and CDR2 SNEGSKA (reference sequence).

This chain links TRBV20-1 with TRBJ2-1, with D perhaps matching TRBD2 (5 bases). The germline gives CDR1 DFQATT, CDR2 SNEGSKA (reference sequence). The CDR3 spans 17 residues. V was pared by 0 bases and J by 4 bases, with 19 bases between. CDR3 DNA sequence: TGCAGTGCTAGAGATTCATCCCCCCAGCGGAAGTACAATGAGCAGTTCTTC. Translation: CSARDSSPQRKYNEQFF.